The 19 T cell receptor beta chains given below trace back to one sample, sequenced in a study of T cells in Graves' hyperthyroidism and ophthalmopathy. The source material, RNA transcripts, was used to amplify TCR beta CDR3 regions. The study used the HTBI primer set for a first-round RT-PCR of the TCR CDR3. TCRdb ran MiXCR on the multiplex PCR reads and lists one entry per CDR3 protein. The sample contains about 570,000 distinct CDR3 sequences, less than 15% of which appear only once. The specimen was blood. These receptors were collected from a woman in her 40s with Graves' hyperthyroidism.

The CDR3 coding sequence is TGTGCCAGCAGCCAAGGCGACCCCTCGGCAGATACGCAGTATTTT. Protein: CASSQGDPSADTQYF. The V call is TRBV4-2, the J call TRBJ2-3, with D uncertain. This CDR3 comprises 15 residues. Trimming shortened V by 1 base and J by 4 bases, and 12 bases separated the two germline ends. Germline CDR1 LGHNA, CDR2 YNFKEQ.

Ten or more counts support this clonotype. V is TRBV6-1 and J is TRBJ1-1; D is uncertain. The V end was cut by 7 bases, the J end by 3 bases, with 12 bases between. CDR1 is MNHNS, CDR2 SASEGT, per germline. CDR3 size: 13 residues. The CDR3 is CASTSVRDTEAFF. As DNA, the CDR3 is TGTGCCAGCACCTCCGTGCGAGACACTGAAGCTTTCTTT.

The chain employs TRBV6-5 and TRBJ1-3; D perhaps matches TRBD1 (6 bases). Germline CDR1 reads MNHEY; CDR2 reads SVGAGI. Trimming removed 0 bases from V and 4 bases from J, with 16 bases in between. The CDR3 spans 17 residues. CDR3 DNA sequence: TGTGCCAGCAGTTACTCGGCTCGGGGGGCAGAAGGAAACACCATATATTTT. This sequence encodes CASSYSARGAEGNTIYF.

The table lists this clonotype with many counts. This CDR3 is CASSLRDIQYF. DNA for the CDR3: TGTGCCAGCAGTTTACGGGACATTCAGTACTTC. The chain is built from TRBV28 and TRBJ2-4; D remains unclear. With 2 bases removed from V and 8 bases from J, the gap between germline ends came to 4 bases. CDR1 MDHEN and CDR2 SYDVKM come from the germline V gene. The CDR3 contains 11 residues.

This clonotype appeared many times. V and J are TRBV9 and TRBJ2-7; 8 bases fit TRBD2. The CDR3 is made up of 16 amino acids. The germline V gene has CDR1 SGDLS and CDR2 YYNGEE. After removal of 2 bases from V and 4 bases from J, the junction contained 11 bases not matched to a gene. Here the CDR3 reads CASSVESSGSLYEQYF. The CDR3 DNA sequence: TGTGCCAGCAGCGTGGAATCAAGCGGGAGTCTTTACGAGCAGTACTTC.

This clonotype was detected only a few times. The V and J genes are TRBV27 and TRBJ1-1; D is uncertain. This CDR3 comprises 14 residues. Trimming removed 3 bases from V and 0 bases from J, with 8 bases in between. Germline CDR1 reads MNHEY; CDR2 reads SMNVEV (reference sequence). The CDR3 coding sequence is TGTGCCAGCAGTTTTTCACAGATGAACACTGAAGCTTTCTTT. It is translated as CASSFSQMNTEAFF.

The chain links TRBV20-1 to TRBJ1-5; 7 bases agree with TRBD1. The CDR3 runs 14 residues. V shed 1 base and J 2 bases; nucleotides not matched to a gene: 2. Germline V gene sequence: CDR1 DFQATT, CDR2 SNEGSKA (reference sequence). The CDR3 coding sequence is TGCAGTGCTAGAGGAACAGGGGGCAATCAGCCCCAGCATTTT. The encoded protein is CSARGTGGNQPQHF.

This clonotype was counted at least ten times. CDR3 DNA: TGTGCCAGCAGTCTCCGGACAGGGGCGGGTAACTATGGCTACACCTTC. It specifies CASSLRTGAGNYGYTF. This rearrangement joins TRBV28 to TRBJ1-2; 9 positions agree with TRBD1. CDR1 MDHEN and CDR2 SYDVKM come from the germline V gene. The ends lost 5 bases at V and 1 base at J; junction bases unmatched: 8. The CDR3 is 16 amino acids.

V is TRBV7-9 and J is TRBJ1-1, with 7 bases fitting TRBD1. V trimming: 10 bases; J trimming: 4 bases; junction bases outside the gene matches: 9. This CDR3 comprises 13 residues. Germline V gene sequence: CDR1 SEHNR, CDR2 FQNEAQ (reference sequence). In nucleotides, the CDR3 is TGTGCCAACAGTCGACAGGGAAGCACTGAAGCTTTCTTT. It codes for CANSRQGSTEAFF.

In its sample, this clonotype was seen many times. The chain recombines TRBV28 with TRBJ2-7, with D possibly being TRBD2 (6 bases). Germline CDR1 and CDR2: MDHEN and SYDVKM. V was trimmed by 3 bases and J by 4 bases, leaving 16 bases between them. This CDR3 has 15 residues. Here the CDR3 DNA reads TGTGCCAGCAGTTTGTTTGGTGCGGGACGGTACGAGCAGTACTTC. Protein: CASSLFGAGRYEQYF.

Of note for this clonotype: Possible read error: a much larger clone is one base away. The chain has TRBV24-1 and TRBJ1-1; D gene ambiguous. V shed 5 bases and J shed 1 base, with 13 bases lying between them. Germline loops: CDR1 KGHDR, CDR2 SFDVKD. The CDR3 has 15 residues. The CDR3 DNA reads TGTGCCACCAGTGGTTCCGCCGGGAGGAACACTGAAGCTTTCTTT. Amino acids: CATSGSAGRNTEAFF.

This clonotype has at least ten counts. This rearrangement joins TRBV11-2 to TRBJ2-3; D remains ambiguous. This CDR3 spans 11 amino acids. CDR1 and CDR2 (germline): SGHAT, FQNNGV. Trimming took off 0 bases at V and 5 bases at J, with 0 bases between the two ends. In DNA, the CDR3 is TGTGCCAGCAGCTTAGAAGATACGCAGTATTTT. Its translation is CASSLEDTQYF.

Only a few counts were recorded for this clonotype. With a much larger clone just one base away, this may be a read error. This sequence joins TRBV28 and TRBJ2-1; 9 nucleotides agree with TRBD2. Looked up from germline, CDR1 is MDHEN and CDR2 is SYDVKM. The CDR3 has 16 residues. CDR3 nucleotides: TGTGCCAGCAGTTTCCCCAGCGGGAGGTCCTACAATGGGCAGTTCTTC. Translation gives CASSFPSGRSYNGQFF.

There are a few counts of this clonotype. The chain has TRBV20-1 and TRBJ2-7; D unclear. This CDR3 is built from 14 residues. V was trimmed by 4 bases and J by 0 bases, leaving 13 bases between them. Germline lookup yields CDR1 DFQATT and CDR2 SNEGSKA (reference sequence). CDR3 sequence reads: CSATLEASSYEQYF. Here the CDR3 DNA reads TGCAGTGCTACACTCGAAGCCTCCTCCTACGAGCAGTACTTC.

This clonotype has more than one count but fewer than ten. The chain employs TRBV5-1 and TRBJ2-2, with D unresolved. Germline lookup yields CDR1 SGHRS and CDR2 YFSETQ. CDR3 size: 15 residues. Trimming pared 1 base from V and 6 bases from J, leaving 13 bases between. This chain's CDR3 is CASSLKLGNAGELFF. The CDR3 DNA is TGCGCCAGCAGCTTGAAGCTGGGAAACGCCGGGGAGCTGTTTTTT. Full variable domain (missing parts from reference TRBV5-1 and TRBJ2-2): KAGVTQTPRYLIKTRGQQVTLSCSPISGHRSVSWYQQTPGQGLQFLFEYFSETQRNKGNFPGRFSGRQFSNSRSEMNVSTLELGDSALYLCASSLKLGNAGELFFGEGSRLTVL.

This chain joins TRBV6-1 and TRBJ1-2; tentative D call: TRBD1 (6 bases). V gave up 2 bases and J gave up 7 bases, with 11 bases separating them. The CDR3 spans 13 residues. The germline V gene has CDR1 MNHNS and CDR2 SASEGT. The CDR3 DNA reads TGTGCCAGCAGTGAACTACAGGGATTTGGCTACACCTTC. This gives the protein CASSELQGFGYTF.

This chain joins TRBV6-5 and TRBJ1-5; 10 bases fit TRBD1. Trimming cost V 2 bases and J 0 bases; bases outside gene matches: 10. This CDR3 spans 19 amino acids. Germline V gene sequence: CDR1 MNHEY, CDR2 SVGAGI. The DNA of the CDR3 is TGTGCCAGCAGTTACCCTATATCCGGGACAGGGGATAGCAATCAGCCCCAGCATTTT. Amino acids: CASSYPISGTGDSNQPQHF.

Concerning this clonotype: This may come from a read error, since a much larger clone is one base off. The V and J genes are TRBV11-3 and TRBJ1-4, with D perhaps TRBD1 (6 bases). This CDR3 comprises 13 residues. CDR1 and CDR2 from the germline V gene are SGHNT and YENEEA. The CDR3 DNA follows: TGTGCCAGCAGCCGGGACACTAATGAAAAACTGCTTTTT. This sequence encodes CASSRDTNEKLLF.

This clonotype was recorded at least ten times. The chain is built from TRBV2 and TRBJ2-2, with 11 bases that match TRBD2. The CDR3 consists of 16 residues. Germline values: CDR1 SNHLY, CDR2 FYNNEI. The V and J ends lost 7 bases and 5 bases, in that order; junction bases with no gene match: 9. CDR3 residues: CASTPLAGAGTGELFF. CDR3 sequence (DNA): TGTGCCAGCACGCCACTAGCGGGAGCAGGGACCGGGGAGCTGTTTTTT.